This T cell receptor beta chain was retrieved from a study of OX40 agonist ivuxolimab in advanced cancers. Study details: Patients received ivuxolimab, an agonistic anti-OX40 (CD134) antibody. Patients received intravenous ivuxolimab every 2 weeks at 0.01 to 10 mg/kg. Two cutaneous melanoma patients and one hepatocellular carcinoma patient, three in all, had partial responses.

On this clone itself: Its ends do not fully match the called genes, so a read error is possible.

The CDR3 spans 13 residues. CDR1 and CDR2 (germline): MNHNY, SVGAGI (reference sequence). With autoimmune disease history or systemic immunosuppression, patients were excluded. Using immunoSEQ multiplex PCR, the repertoire was profiled, and TCRdb retains in-frame clones only, with some absent. This sample has 65,000 to 80,000 clones, with roughly 92% found just once. The TCR was taken from an adult with an advanced solid tumor such as melanoma, head and neck, liver or kidney cancer. The material was CD4+ or CD8+ T cells sorted from blood, obtained in a trial of the OX40 agonist ivuxolimab. The chain carries TRBV6-6 and TRBJ1-1; D may be TRBD1 (5 bases). DNA for the CDR3: TGTGCCACCAGTAGGGACTTCGACACTGAAGCTTTCTTT. This translates into CATSRDFDTEAFF.